Listed below are T cell receptor delta chains from one sample, sequenced in a study of gamma-delta T cells after stem cell transplantation. TCRdb reapplied CATT to the RT-PCR reads. The sample lists about 5,000 delta-chain clones, around 1.9% occurring once. Sequenced input: gamma-delta T cells. The receptors shown here come from a human donor. It is not recorded whose cells these are; they may come from a transplant donor. CDR3s include the opening cysteine and the closing phenylalanine or tryptophan. The D gene is left open where the match is weak. Clone size appears in some rows only: once, few, many, or a class for an expanded clone.

v_gene,j_gene,abundance,d_gene,CDR3nt,CDR3aa
TRDV2,TRDJ3,medium-sized,TRDD3,TGTGCCTGTGACACCGTACTGGGGGATATTAGCTGGGACACCCGACAGATGTTTTTC,CACDTVLGDISWDTRQMFF
TRDV2,TRDJ1,medium-sized,.,TGTGCCTGTGACACCGTAGTGGGGGGAGTTCGTGATAAACTCATCTTT,CACDTVVGGVRDKLIF
TRDV2,TRDJ1,few,TRDD3,TGTGCCTGTGACTTACTGGGGGATTCCACCGATAAACTCATCTTT,CACDLLGDSTDKLIF
TRDV2,TRDJ1,.,TRDD3,TGTGCCTGTGACACTCTGGGGGATTTCGGCGATAAACTCATCTTT,CACDTLGDFGDKLIF
TRDV2,TRDJ1,.,TRDD3,TGTGCCTGTGACGACCTCCTGGGGGATTCCACCGATAAACTCATCTTT,CACDDLLGDSTDKLIF
TRDV2,TRDJ1,.,TRDD3,TGTGCCTGCGACACAGTTCCTCACCGGGGGCTGGGGGATACCTCCGATAAACTCATCTTT,CACDTVPHRGLGDTSDKLIF
TRDV2,TRDJ1,.,TRDD3,TGTGCCTGTGACTTTCTGGGGGACCTTCTTAACACCGATAAACTCATCTTT,CACDFLGDLLNTDKLIF
TRDV2,TRDJ1,few,TRDD3,TGTGCCTGTGACACCATACTGGGGGATACGCAAACCGATAAACTCATCTTT,CACDTILGDTQTDKLIF
TRDV2,TRDJ3,.,TRDD3,TGTGCCTGTGACACCCTACTGGGGGATCCCCACCGCGCCTGGGACACCCGACAGATGTTTTTC,CACDTLLGDPHRAWDTRQMFF
TRDV2,TRDJ1,few,TRDD3,TGTGCCTGTCTTCTACTGGGGGATACGTACACCGATAAACTCATCTTT,CACLLLGDTYTDKLIF
TRDV2,TRDJ1,few,TRDD3,TGTGCCTGTGACACCTTAAATCCTCCCATACTGGGGGATACGCCGGACACCGATAAACTCATCTTT,CACDTLNPPILGDTPDTDKLIF
TRDV2,TRDJ1,medium-sized,TRDD3,TGTGCCTGTGACACCATAGAGCTGGGGGCCTCGGGGGTGAATAAACTCATCTTT,CACDTIELGASGVNKLIF
TRDV2,TRDJ1,few,TRDD3,TGTGCCTGTGACAGCCTCCTGGGGGATACAACCGATAAACTCATCTTT,CACDSLLGDTTDKLIF
TRDV2,TRDJ1,large,TRDD3,TGTGCCTGTGACAGTGTGGGGGATACGAGGACCGATAAACTCATCTTT,CACDSVGDTRTDKLIF
TRDV2,TRDJ1,few,TRDD3,TGTGCCTGTGACACCGTGGGTGGGGGACCCGACACCGATAAACTCATCTTT,CACDTVGGGPDTDKLIF
TRDV2,TRDJ1,medium-sized,TRDD3,TGTGCCTGTGACACGTCCTGGGGGATGACTTACACCGATAAACTCATCTTT,CACDTSWGMTYTDKLIF
TRDV2,TRDJ1,few,TRDD3,TGTGCCTGTGACACGGTACTGGGGGATAGCGGCACCGATAAACTCATCTTT,CACDTVLGDSGTDKLIF
TRDV2,TRDJ1,.,TRDD3,TGTGCCTGTGACACCGTCACTGGGGGATTTACCGATAAACTCATCTTT,CACDTVTGGFTDKLIF
TRDV2,TRDJ1,few,.,TGTGCCTGTGACACCGCTGGGGATTCTAGGGATAAACTCATCTTT,CACDTAGDSRDKLIF
TRDV2,TRDJ1,.,TRDD3,TGTGCCTGTGACTTTCTGGGGGATATTGAGGATAAACTCATCTTT,CACDFLGDIEDKLIF
TRDV2,TRDJ1,medium-sized,TRDD3,TGTGCCTGTGACGTACTGGGGGATCGGTATAAACTCATCTTT,CACDVLGDRYKLIF
TRDV2,TRDJ1,.,TRDD3,TGTGCCTGTGACTCTCTCATGGGGGATTCCACCGATAAACTCATCTTT,CACDSLMGDSTDKLIF
TRDV2,TRDJ1,medium-sized,TRDD3,TGTGCCTGTGACACCCTGGGGGTCCCCTACACCGATAAACTCATCTTT,CACDTLGVPYTDKLIF
TRDV2,TRDJ1,large,TRDD3,TGTGCCTGTGACACCGTCGACAAAACTGGGGGATTTACCGATAAACTCATCTTT,CACDTVDKTGGFTDKLIF
TRDV2,TRDJ1,medium-sized,TRDD3,TGTGCCTGTGACACCCTGCTACTGGGGGATACGCCAACCGATAAACTCATCTTT,CACDTLLLGDTPTDKLIF
TRDV2,TRDJ1,.,TRDD3,TGTGCCTGTGACACGCTGACTGGGGGATTTCGCACCGATAAACTCATCTTT,CACDTLTGGFRTDKLIF
TRDV2,TRDJ3,.,TRDD3,TGTGCCTGTGACACGGTACTGGGGGATAGTACCTGGGACACCCGACAGATGTTTTTC,CACDTVLGDSTWDTRQMFF
TRDV2,TRDJ1,.,TRDD3,TGTGCCTGTGACCCTTTACTGGGGTCATCCACCGATAAACTCATCTTT,CACDPLLGSSTDKLIF
TRDV2,TRDJ3,.,TRDD3,TGTGCCTGTGACACAATGGCTGGGGGTGCCGCGTCCTGGGACACCCGACAGATGTTTTTC,CACDTMAGGAASWDTRQMFF
TRDV1,TRDJ1,medium-sized,.,TGTGCTCTTGGGGAACCTTCCTCCTACACGGACTCAAACACCGATAAACTCATCTTT,CALGEPSSYTDSNTDKLIF